These 21 T cell receptor beta chains were all obtained from the same sample, sequenced in a study of T cell responses to AZD1222 COVID-19 vaccine. Assay: immunoSEQ multiplex PCR; the TCRdb copy retains only in-frame clones and omits some. The sample has around 120,000 clones; about nine tenths are singletons. Sequencing was performed on peripheral blood, taken on day 0 of AZD1222 vaccination. These receptors were obtained from an adult in good health.

This clone was seen a single time. This rearrangement joins TRBV3-1 (or the pseudogene TRBV3-2) to TRBJ2-1, with TRBD2 matching over 8 bases. The CDR3 is 14 residues long. CDR1 and CDR2 (germline): LGHDT, YNNKEL (reference sequence). The trim removed 7 bases at V and 4 bases at J, leaving 6 bases unmatched. The CDR3: CASTSAGGYNEQFF. CDR3 bases: TGTGCCAGCACCTCTGCGGGGGGATACAATGAGCAGTTCTTC.

The chain carries TRBV5-1 and TRBJ2-5; no reliable D call. The germline V and J ends were trimmed by 2 bases and 1 base, with 0 bases remaining between them. This CDR3 region has 11 residues. Germline loops: CDR1 SGHRS, CDR2 YFSETQ. The CDR3 bases are TGCGCCAGCAGCTTCCAAGAGACCCAGTACTTC. This encodes CASSFQETQYF.

The chain has TRBV28 and TRBJ2-4; 8 bases agree with TRBD2. Germline CDR1 and CDR2: MDHEN and SYDVKM. This CDR3 is 16 amino acids long. The V segment lost 5 bases and the J segment 5 bases; nucleotides outside the gene matches: 11. The CDR3 bases are TGTGCCAGCAGTCGACAGTTTTCACTAGCGGAAAACATTCAGTACTTC. As protein: CASSRQFSLAENIQYF.

This rearrangement joins TRBV19 to TRBJ2-7; unclear D gene. The CDR3 has 12 residues. The V and J ends lost 5 bases and 12 bases respectively, with 17 bases between them. Germline V CDR1 and CDR2: LNHDA, SQIVND (reference sequence). Here the CDR3 DNA reads TGTGCCAGTAGTCAGGAGAAAGGCCGGCGGTACTTC. Amino acid sequence: CASSQEKGRRYF.

The rearrangement uses TRBV10-2 and TRBJ2-7; TRBD2 might be the D (5 bases). V gave up 10 bases and J gave up 4 bases, with 20 bases separating them. This CDR3 is built from 14 residues. Germline V lookup: CDR1 WSHSY, CDR2 SAAADI. CDR3: CATSSRGPGYEQYF. The CDR3 DNA sequence: TGCGCCACCTCCTCGAGAGGGCCCGGGTACGAGCAGTACTTC.

V and J are TRBV30 and TRBJ2-1, with 9 positions matching TRBD2. The germline V gene has CDR1 GTSNPN and CDR2 SVGIG (reference sequence). This CDR3 is built from 16 residues. With V trimmed by 0 bases and J by 7 bases, 10 bases remained unmatched. CDR3 DNA: TGTGCCTGGAGTGTACCGGCGGGAGGGCAGGAGAATGAGCAGTTCTTC. Amino acids: CAWSVPAGGQENEQFF.

The rearrangement links TRBV7-6 to TRBJ2-7; 10 bases map to TRBD2. The V segment lost 2 bases and the J segment 4 bases; nucleotides outside the gene matches: 11. Per the germline V gene, CDR1 is SGHVS and CDR2 is FNYEAQ. The CDR3 covers 17 residues. CDR3 coding DNA: TGTGCCAGCAGCTTAATGGGAGCGGGGGGGCCGCAGTACGAGCAGTACTTC. Translated: CASSLMGAGGPQYEQYF.

On this clone itself: The sample contains more than one DNA sequence encoding this CDR3. This chain joins TRBV7-2 and TRBJ2-7; no clear D gene. V lost 5 bases and J 1 base, leaving 3 bases between the germline ends. CDR1 SGHTA and CDR2 FQGNSA come from the germline V gene. The CDR3 length is 11 residues. CDR3 in DNA: TGTGCCAGCAGCCCTTCCTACGAGCAGTACTTC. This translates into CASSPSYEQYF.

The J gene is TRBJ1-4, the V gene TRBV27; D not resolved. Germline V gene data show CDR1 as MNHEY and CDR2 as SMNVEV (reference sequence). This CDR3 is built from 11 residues. The V and J ends lost 3 bases and 4 bases respectively, with 0 bases between them. The CDR3 bases are TGTGCCAGCAGTTTTAATGAAAAACTGTTTTTT. This encodes CASSFNEKLFF.

V usage is TRBV10-3 and J usage is TRBJ2-1; 7 bases are shared with TRBD2. CDR1 is ENHRY, CDR2 SYGVKD, per germline. V trimming: 2 bases; J trimming: 0 bases; junction bases outside the gene matches: 1. The CDR3 length is 15 residues. CDR3 DNA: TGTGCCATCAGTGAGGGGGAGGGCTCCTACAATGAGCAGTTCTTC. Its translation: CAISEGEGSYNEQFF.

The J gene is TRBJ1-2, the V gene TRBV7-8, with D perhaps TRBD1 (6 bases). CDR1 is SGHVS and CDR2 is FQNEAQ in the germline V gene. Trimming took off 0 bases at V and 2 bases at J, with 10 bases between the two ends. This CDR3 comprises 15 residues. The CDR3 nucleotides are TGTGCCAGCAGCTTAGCGTCAGGGGTGAACTATGGCTACACCTTC. Residues: CASSLASGVNYGYTF.

The chain couples TRBV4-1 to TRBJ2-7; 8 bases agree with TRBD1. Germline trimming cut 4 bases from V and 0 bases from J; bases unmatched to any gene: 8. The CDR3 covers 16 residues. Looked up from germline, CDR1 is MGHRA and CDR2 is YSYEKL. The CDR3 protein is CASSRGQGPSSYEQYF. The CDR3 DNA reads as TGCGCCAGCAGCCGAGGACAGGGCCCGAGCTCCTACGAGCAGTACTTC.

The chain links TRBV5-1 to TRBJ1-2; weak D call: TRBD1 (6 bases). Germline lookup yields CDR1 SGHRS and CDR2 YFSETQ. Between the trimmed V and J ends, which lost 6 bases and 1 base, there was a span of 16 bases. This CDR3 has 15 residues. Written as DNA, the CDR3 is TGCGCCAGCAATCCGGCGGGGGGACATAACTATGGCTACACCTTC. This codes for CASNPAGGHNYGYTF.

This clone has just one count. The gene calls are TRBV6-5 and TRBJ1-4, with a possible D match to TRBD1 (6 bases). There are 15 residues in the CDR3. The V end was cut by 0 bases, the J end by 4 bases, with 9 bases between. CDR1 and CDR2 from the germline V gene are MNHEY and SVGAGI. The CDR3 coding sequence is TGTGCCAGCAGTTACTCGGGCAGGGGTAATGAAAAACTGTTTTTT. Encoded protein: CASSYSGRGNEKLFF.

The chain recombines TRBV4-2 with TRBJ2-3; D call uncertain. Germline V gene lookup returns CDR1 LGHNA and CDR2 YNFKEQ. V was cut by 1 base and J by 4 bases, with 15 bases left in between. The CDR3 extends over 16 amino acids. The CDR3 DNA reads as TGTGCCAGCAGCCAAGCTCGTCCGGATTGGGCAGATACGCAGTATTTT. Translation gives CASSQARPDWADTQYF.

The chain couples TRBV7-2 to TRBJ1-1; a weak D match, TRBD1 (5 bases). Deletions cut 1 base from V and 4 bases from J, with 16 bases between. Per germline, CDR1 SGHTA and CDR2 FQGNSA. This CDR3 has 16 amino acids. The CDR3 DNA is TGTGCCAGCAGCTTAGTAAGTGGGGCATCCCTCACTGAAGCTTTCTTT. Encoded protein: CASSLVSGASLTEAFF.

The V gene is TRBV4-1, the J gene TRBJ2-3, with TRBD2 as a possible D gene (7 bases). The germline CDR1 and CDR2 sequences are MGHRA and YSYEKL. The CDR3 sequence is 16 residues long. The V end lost 0 bases, the J end lost 2 bases, and 12 bases lay between the germline ends. CDR3 region: CASSQEGGAVTDTQYF. DNA for the CDR3: TGCGCCAGCAGCCAAGAAGGGGGGGCGGTCACAGATACGCAGTATTTT.

The chain uses TRBV19 and TRBJ2-7; the match to TRBD1 covers 7 bases. Germline V gives CDR1 LNHDA, CDR2 SQIVND (reference sequence). The CDR3 totals 14 residues. V shed 6 bases, J shed 5 bases, and the junction held 10 bases outside the gene matches. The CDR3 loop reads CASSRTGVANEQYF. The CDR3 DNA reads TGTGCCAGTAGCCGGACAGGCGTTGCGAACGAGCAGTACTTC.

This chain connects TRBV6-5 to TRBJ2-7, with 8 nucleotides matching TRBD1. The ends lost 7 bases at V and 2 bases at J; junction bases unmatched: 10. This CDR3 comprises 15 residues. Germline assignment: CDR1 MNHEY and CDR2 SVGAGI. The CDR3 loop is CASKPGQVVPYEQYF. CDR3 DNA: TGTGCCAGCAAGCCGGGACAGGTGGTGCCCTACGAGCAGTACTTC.

The V call is TRBV2, the J call TRBJ2-3; TRBD1 might be the D (5 bases). The CDR3 totals 13 residues. The germline gives CDR1 SNHLY, CDR2 FYNNEI. Trimming left V 8 bases short and J 7 bases short, with 16 bases between. The CDR3 is CASLGVFVNTQYF. CDR3 DNA sequence: TGTGCCAGCTTAGGGGTCTTCGTGAATACGCAGTATTTT.

The chain combines TRBV7-3 with TRBJ2-3; maybe TRBD1 (6 bases). With 3 bases removed from V and 2 bases from J, the gap between germline ends came to 9 bases. Germline CDR1 and CDR2: SGHTA and FQGTGA. The CDR3 sequence is 14 residues long. CDR3 loop: CASSFRQVTDTQYF. The CDR3 DNA sequence: TGTGCCAGCAGCTTCCGACAGGTCACAGATACGCAGTATTTT.